This T cell receptor (beta chain) was obtained from a study of beta chain features in type 1 diabetes. CD4+ naive, central memory, regulatory and stem cell-like memory cells were sorted via CD45RO/CCR7/CD25/CD127/CD95/CD27. Expressed TCRB transcripts were sequenced, since all the RNA that had been isolated was reverse transcribed. Data came from immunoSEQ multiplex PCR; TCRdb stores just in-frame clones and leaves some out. The sample lists hundreds of thousands of clones, approximately 16% occurring once. General study results and limits: Sampled from patients, naive, central memory and Treg TCRB repertoires appeared more similar than those sampled from healthy donors. PCR might preferentially amplify shorter templates, equally in patients and controls. Possibly, sequencing cDNA over-represented cells that had high TCR expression levels. Significant though moderate, a shortening of TCRB CDR3s appeared in all four CD4+ subsets of Type 1 diabetes patients.

Germline values: CDR1 MDHEN, CDR2 SYDVKM. J lost 4 bases, V lost 2 bases, and 10 bases had no gene match. The CDR3 spans 17 residues. This clone has more than one count but fewer than ten. As yet, its antigen is unknown. Source material: naive CD4+ T cells from blood. V gene TRBV28 combines with J gene TRBJ2-1; TRBD2 aligns across 8 bases. This receptor was obtained from a man younger than 35 with type 1 diabetes. The CDR3 bases are TGTGCCAGCAGTTTAATGGAACCAGCGGGGGTATACAATGAGCAGTTCTTC. It specifies CASSLMEPAGVYNEQFF.